These 24 T cell receptor beta chains share one sample of origin, sequenced in a study of CD8 T cells in ankylosing spondylitis. Study-wide points: There was a TCR beta motif, made of several highly homologous variants, that appeared characteristic of ankylosing spondylitis blood.

One entry per CDR3 protein results from TCRdb running MiXCR on the 5' RACE reads. The sample records 500,000 to 650,000 distinct CDR3 sequences, roughly 5.2% being singletons. For these TCRs, the target antigens are not known. The sample consisted of blood, either unsorted or a sorted T cell fraction (not recorded which). Receptors originate from a male donor with ankylosing spondylitis.

This clonotype was seen repeatedly, ten times or more. The V call is TRBV5-1, the J call TRBJ1-2; 9 positions match TRBD1. This CDR3 has 13 residues. Germline trimming cut 4 bases from V and 6 bases from J; bases unmatched to any gene: 4. Germline loops: CDR1 SGHRS, CDR2 YFSETQ. CDR3 sequence reads: CASSVRDRDGYTF. Here the CDR3 DNA reads TGCGCCAGCAGCGTCCGGGACAGGGATGGCTACACCTTC.

The table lists this clonotype with many counts. The rearrangement joins TRBV20-1 to TRBJ2-5, with D possibly being TRBD2 (5 bases). CDR1 DFQATT and CDR2 SNEGSKA come from the germline V gene (reference sequence). Trimming shortened V by 5 bases and J by 2 bases, and 9 bases separated the two germline ends. The CDR3 is 12 residues long. CDR3: CSARGYQETQYF. In DNA form, the CDR3 reads TGCAGTGCTCGCGGGTATCAAGAGACCCAGTACTTC.

The CDR3 DNA reads as TGTGCCAGCAGCAGTAGCGGGGGGGCTTACGAGCAGTTCTTC. Translated: CASSSSGGAYEQFF. This chain connects TRBV9 to TRBJ2-1; 11 nucleotides agree with TRBD2. Trimming took 4 bases from V and 10 from J; bases not matched to a gene: 7. This CDR3 is built from 14 residues. Germline CDR1 SGDLS, CDR2 YYNGEE.

The V call is TRBV4-3, the J call TRBJ2-7, with a weak D call TRBD2 (6 bases). This CDR3 spans 17 amino acids. Germline V gives CDR1 LGHNA, CDR2 YSLEER. V was clipped by 4 bases and J by 2 bases, with 21 bases between them. The CDR3 region is CASSPRMGTPDPYEQYF. CDR3 in DNA: TGCGCCAGCAGCCCCCGGATGGGGACTCCAGACCCCTACGAGCAGTACTTC.

This clonotype was detected ten times or more. The chain uses TRBV20-1 and TRBJ2-1; D gene unclear. The CDR3 is 15 amino acids. Trimming pared 0 bases from V and 0 bases from J, leaving 9 bases between. Germline V lookup: CDR1 DFQATT, CDR2 SNEGSKA (reference sequence). CDR3 nucleotide sequence: TGCAGTGCTAGAGATTTCGCTGACTCCTACAATGAGCAGTTCTTC. Protein sequence: CSARDFADSYNEQFF.

This clonotype was detected many times. The rearrangement links TRBV5-6 to TRBJ2-1; TRBD1 matches at 11 bases. Germline lookup yields CDR1 SGHDT and CDR2 YYEEEE. Germline trimming cut 2 bases from V and 7 bases from J; bases unmatched to any gene: 8. The CDR3 is made up of 16 amino acids. The CDR3 nucleotides are TGTGCCAGCAGCTTTTCGGGACAGGGGGTTCGGAATGAGCAGTTCTTC. This encodes CASSFSGQGVRNEQFF.

Points on this clonotype: A read error may produce the germline difference seen at one junction end. The chain recombines TRBV3-1 with TRBJ2-7; 9 bases match TRBD1. Germline V lookup: CDR1 LGHDT, CDR2 YNNKEL (reference sequence). The CDR3 has 19 amino acids. The CDR3, as DNA: TGTGCCTGCAGGGGGAAGATCGGGACAGGGACTTCGTGGTCCTACGAGCAGTACTTC. This encodes CACRGKIGTGTSWSYEQYF.

This clonotype was observed many times. The chain couples TRBV7-9 to TRBJ2-7; the match to TRBD1 covers 7 bases. CDR3 length: 15 residues. After removal of 4 bases from V and 0 bases from J, the junction contained 6 bases not matched to a gene. Germline V lookup: CDR1 SEHNR, CDR2 FQNEAQ (reference sequence). This chain's CDR3 is CASSSGTVSSYEQYF. CDR3 coding DNA: TGTGCCAGCAGCTCCGGGACAGTAAGCTCCTACGAGCAGTACTTC.

At least ten counts were recorded for this clonotype. The V call is TRBV12-3 or TRBV12-4, the J call TRBJ1-1; D perhaps matches TRBD1 (5 bases). V was clipped by 6 bases and J by 3 bases, with 11 bases between them. CDR3 length: 13 residues. In DNA, the CDR3 is TGTGCCAGCAGCTTGACAGAAGACACTGAAGCTTTCTTT. Its protein is CASSLTEDTEAFF.

The table lists this clonotype with many counts. The J gene is TRBJ2-5, the V gene TRBV5-4; 8 bases line up with TRBD2. The V and J ends lost 4 bases and 2 bases, in that order; junction bases with no gene match: 16. The CDR3 has 18 amino acids. Germline loops: CDR1 SGHNT, CDR2 YYREEE (reference sequence). This chain's CDR3 is CASSVSGRVAGIQETQYF. For the CDR3, the DNA is TGTGCCAGCAGCGTATCGGGTCGGGTAGCGGGGATACAAGAGACCCAGTACTTC.

This clonotype was observed at least ten times. The rearrangement joins TRBV7-2 to TRBJ2-7; D perhaps matches TRBD2 (5 bases). Trimming stripped 5 bases from V and 3 bases from J, with 11 bases between. CDR1 is SGHTA and CDR2 is FQGNSA in the germline V gene. This CDR3 contains 13 residues. The DNA for the CDR3 is TGTGCCAGCAGCCGAAGGACTGACTACGAGCAGTACTTC. Encoded protein: CASSRRTDYEQYF.

This clonotype was counted at least ten times. As DNA, the CDR3 is TGTGCCAGCAGCCCCCGCGGAGACCTCAATCAGCCCCAGCATTTT. Encoded protein: CASSPRGDLNQPQHF. The chain joins TRBV7-9 to TRBJ1-5; D remains ambiguous. Trimming cost V 5 bases and J 3 bases, with 14 bases left between them. This CDR3 region has 15 residues. Germline V gives CDR1 SEHNR, CDR2 FQNEAQ (reference sequence).

This clonotype has a count of ten or more. The chain carries TRBV5-6 and TRBJ2-7; TRBD1 is a possible D gene (6 bases). Germline CDR1 and CDR2: SGHDT and YYEEEE. Trimming removed 3 bases from V and 6 bases from J, with 16 bases in between. The CDR3 contains 14 residues. CDR3 residues: CASSWGTSNPEQYF. For the CDR3, the DNA is TGTGCCAGCAGCTGGGGGACATCGAATCCCGAGCAGTACTTC.

There are many counts of this clonotype. This chain links TRBV5-1 with TRBJ1-5; tentative D call: TRBD1 (5 bases). Trimming removed 0 bases from V and 9 bases from J, with 16 bases in between. The CDR3 is made up of 15 amino acids. Germline CDR1 SGHRS, CDR2 YFSETQ. CDR3 DNA: TGCGCCAGCAGCTTGGAGGCAGGGCCTCAGTTGCCCCAGCATTTT. Encoded protein: CASSLEAGPQLPQHF. The variable domain in full, with the rest retrieved from reference TRBV5-1 and TRBJ1-5, is KAGVTQTPRYLIKTRGQQVTLSCSPISGHRSVSWYQQTPGQGLQFLFEYFSETQRNKGNFPGRFSGRQFSNSRSEMNVSTLELGDSALYLCASSLEAGPQLPQHFGDGTRLSIL.

The chain is built from TRBV2 and TRBJ1-4; D might be TRBD1 (5 bases). The germline V gene has CDR1 SNHLY and CDR2 FYNNEI. With 6 bases removed from V and 5 bases from J, the gap between germline ends came to 10 bases. The CDR3 sequence is 13 residues long. CDR3 in amino acids: CASSTDNNEKLFF. The CDR3 region has the DNA TGTGCCAGCAGCACGGACAACAATGAAAAACTGTTTTTT.

This clonotype was seen a few times. The chain couples TRBV7-2 to TRBJ1-5; D is unresolved. Trimming took off 1 base at V and 6 bases at J, with 10 bases between the two ends. This CDR3 has 14 amino acids. Germline V gene data show CDR1 as SGHTA and CDR2 as FQGNSA. The CDR3 region has the DNA TGTGCCAGCAGCTTAGGCTCGATGAGTCAGCCCCAGCATTTT. It codes for CASSLGSMSQPQHF.

This clonotype was counted many times. The J gene is TRBJ2-4, the V gene TRBV5-1; possibly TRBD1 for D (5 bases). CDR1 and CDR2 (germline): SGHRS, YFSETQ. CDR3 size: 18 residues. The V end was cut by 4 bases, the J end by 1 base, with 21 bases between. Here the CDR3 reads CASSRAGPQDLAKNIQYF. The DNA of the CDR3 is TGCGCCAGCAGCAGGGCCGGCCCACAGGATCTGGCCAAAAACATTCAGTACTTC.

The chain couples TRBV20-1 to TRBJ2-3, with no clear D. The CDR3 is made up of 15 amino acids. V lost 0 bases and J lost 2, with 12 bases in between. Germline V gives CDR1 DFQATT, CDR2 SNEGSKA (reference sequence). The CDR3 is CSARDPTKFTDTQYF. In DNA form, the CDR3 reads TGCAGTGCTAGAGATCCAACTAAATTCACAGATACGCAGTATTTT.

In this sample, this clonotype turned up many times. The chain combines TRBV3-1 with TRBJ2-7, with TRBD2 matching over 10 bases. CDR1 is LGHDT and CDR2 is YNNKEL in the germline V gene (reference sequence). The CDR3 consists of 16 residues. The V segment lost 1 base and the J segment 2 bases; nucleotides outside the gene matches: 5. The CDR3 coding sequence is TGTGCCAGCAGCCAAGCCACTAGCGGGGAGGCCTACGAGCAGTACTTC. Its protein product is CASSQATSGEAYEQYF.

At least ten counts were recorded for this clonotype. The J gene is TRBJ2-3, the V gene TRBV7-3, with D perhaps TRBD1 (5 bases). V was pared by 2 bases and J by 6 bases, with 15 bases between. CDR1 is SGHTA and CDR2 is FQGTGA in the germline V gene. The length of the CDR3 is 15 residues. The CDR3: CASSLSSGMADTQYF. The DNA for the CDR3 is TGTGCCAGCAGCTTATCGTCAGGGATGGCGGATACGCAGTATTTT.

This clonotype was detected ten times or more. V gene TRBV7-2 combines with J gene TRBJ2-7; 8 bases agree with TRBD1. V shed 5 bases, J shed 3 bases, and the junction held 9 bases outside the gene matches. CDR1 SGHTA and CDR2 FQGNSA come from the germline V gene. There are 15 residues in the CDR3. The chain's CDR3 is CASSLKTGDDYEQYF. The CDR3 DNA is TGTGCCAGCAGCCTTAAGACAGGGGATGACTACGAGCAGTACTTC.

The sample holds many counts of this clonotype. The V and J genes are TRBV20-1 and TRBJ2-5; the match to TRBD1 covers 10 bases. The germline V gene encodes CDR1 DFQATT and CDR2 SNEGSKA (reference sequence). The CDR3 has 15 residues. The ends lost 0 bases at V and 13 bases at J; junction bases unmatched: 14. CDR3 region: CSARDPDRGRREGYF. The CDR3 DNA is TGCAGTGCTAGAGATCCAGACAGGGGGCGCAGGGAAGGGTACTTC.

This clonotype was seen more than once but under ten times. Written as DNA, the CDR3 is TGTGCCAGCTCCGAGACGAGCTCTAATGAAAAACTGTTTTTT. Translated: CASSETSSNEKLFF. This chain joins TRBV18 and TRBJ1-4; D unclear. Germline lookup yields CDR1 KGHSH and CDR2 LQKENI. This CDR3 is built from 14 residues. Trimming left V 6 bases short and J 3 bases short, with 11 bases between.

Comments on this clonotype: Just one base apart from a much larger clone, this may be a read error. This chain's CDR3 is CASSLGQATNEKLFF. For the CDR3, the DNA is TGTGCCAGCAGCTTAGGACAGGCAACTAATGAAAAACTGTTTTTT. This chain joins TRBV7-6 and TRBJ1-4; D possibly corresponds to TRBD1 (6 bases). This CDR3 has 15 amino acids. Germline loops: CDR1 SGHVS, CDR2 FNYEAQ. Trimming pared 1 base from V and 0 bases from J, leaving 6 bases between.